Presented here are 10 T cell receptor beta chains from one specimen sequenced in a study of identical twins. Via MiXCR, TCRdb re-called the 5' RACE reads, giving one row per CDR3 protein. The profile shows about 530,000 distinct CDR3 sequences, approximately 20% of them singletons. The same data also went into a second study, on yellow fever vaccine responses in identical twins.

The sample comprised CD4+ T cells sorted from blood. These receptor sequences come from a woman under 30 in good health.

This clonotype showed up just once. The chain joins TRBV20-1 to TRBJ2-5; D call uncertain. Germline CDR1 and CDR2: DFQATT and SNEGSKA (reference sequence). The ends were cut back, 3 bases at V and 3 bases at J, with 8 bases in the middle. The CDR3 sequence is 12 residues long. The CDR3 sequence is CSASIGKETQYF. In DNA, the CDR3 is TGCAGTGCTAGTATCGGAAAAGAGACCCAGTACTTC.

This clonotype occurred a few times. The rearrangement joins TRBV10-3 to TRBJ1-5; the D gene is possibly TRBD1 (5 bases). Per the germline V gene, CDR1 is ENHRY and CDR2 is SYGVKD. This CDR3 is 15 amino acids long. Trimming took off 0 bases at V and 6 bases at J, with 12 bases between the two ends. The CDR3 region is CAISESGGAAQPQHF. CDR3 bases: TGTGCCATCAGTGAGTCGGGCGGGGCAGCTCAGCCCCAGCATTTT.

A few counts support this clonotype. J is TRBJ2-1 and V is TRBV29-1; 9 nucleotides match TRBD2. The CDR3 totals 17 residues. After removal of 7 bases from V and 0 bases from J, the junction contained 13 bases not matched to a gene. The germline V gene has CDR1 SQVTM and CDR2 ANQGSEA. The DNA of the CDR3 is TGCAGCGCTGCCGGGACTAGCAAGTCGAGCTCCTACAATGAGCAGTTCTTC. As protein: CSAAGTSKSSSYNEQFF.

The rearrangement uses TRBV9 and TRBJ2-1; 16 nucleotides align to TRBD2. The germline V gene has CDR1 SGDLS and CDR2 YYNGEE. The CDR3 is made up of 19 amino acids. The V and J ends lost 2 bases and 2 bases, in that order; junction bases with no gene match: 7. CDR3 region: CASSVLGLAGGVPYNEQFF. In DNA, the CDR3 is TGTGCCAGCAGCGTTTTGGGACTAGCGGGAGGGGTACCCTACAATGAGCAGTTCTTC.

This clonotype was seen only a few times. This sequence joins TRBV11-2 and TRBJ2-2, with 10 bases lining up with TRBD2. Trimming at V came to 5 bases and at J to 3 bases, leaving 12 bases not matched to a gene. The CDR3 has 18 residues. In germline, CDR1 is SGHAT, CDR2 FQNNGV. The CDR3 sequence: CASSPPLGSGGYTGELFF. The CDR3 DNA sequence: TGTGCCAGCAGCCCCCCGTTGGGTAGCGGGGGGTACACCGGGGAGCTGTTTTTT.

This rearrangement joins TRBV28 to TRBJ1-2; the D gene is possibly TRBD1 (6 bases). CDR3 length equals 16 residues. V dropped 8 bases and J dropped 0 bases, with 19 bases sitting between them. From germline, CDR1 is MDHEN and CDR2 SYDVKM. The DNA for the CDR3 is TGTGCCAGCGGGGGGAGACAGGCCACGTCTAACTATGGCTACACCTTC. Protein: CASGGRQATSNYGYTF.

As for this clonotype: This may be a read error, as it is one base from a much larger clone. The chain carries TRBV12-3 or TRBV12-4 and TRBJ2-7, with D uncertain. The CDR3 loop spans 12 amino acids. Trimming removed 2 bases at V and 1 base at J, with 3 bases between. As DNA, the CDR3 is TGTGCCAGCAGTTTAAAGTCCTACGAGCAGTACTTC. Protein: CASSLKSYEQYF.

The V call is TRBV5-1, the J call TRBJ2-2; 8 bases are a match to TRBD2. V lost 1 base and J lost 1; bases outside the gene matches: 6. Germline-derived CDR1 and CDR2 are SGHRS and YFSETQ. CDR3 length equals 17 residues. The CDR3 spells CASSLNIAGRNTGELFF. CDR3 coding DNA: TGCGCCAGCAGCTTGAATATAGCGGGGAGGAACACCGGGGAGCTGTTTTTT.

V is TRBV12-3 or TRBV12-4 and J is TRBJ1-3; 9 nucleotides agree with TRBD1. V was clipped by 3 bases and J by 8 bases; unmatched bases: 11. The CDR3 loop spans 16 amino acids. The CDR3 sequence is CASSFTRTGGRDTIYF. CDR3 sequence (DNA): TGTGCCAGCAGTTTCACCCGTACAGGGGGCAGGGACACCATATATTTT.

As regards this clonotype: Because the CDR3 is missing its conserved closing phenylalanine or tryptophan, this is likely a read error. No DNA is shown, since the ends of the CDR3 on it are uncertain; the CDR3 is the one TCRdb lists. The rearrangement uses TRBV5-6 and TRBJ2-1; the table's D call, TRBD2, has no DNA check behind it. The CDR3 is 12 residues long, ends included. In germline, CDR1 is SGHDT, CDR2 YYEEEE. The CDR3 reads CASSLAPGPSLI.